This entry lists 15 T cell receptor beta chains sequenced from one sample in a study of T cell responses to AZD1222 COVID-19 vaccine. Produced via immunoSEQ multiplex PCR; TCRdb's table is partial and in-frame only. Among approximately 150,000 clones, 90% to 95% were seen once, and the ten largest hold approximately 2.3%. The sequences come from peripheral blood, collected on day 0 of AZD1222 vaccination. Every receptor here comes from an adult in good health.

The rearrangement uses TRBV2 and TRBJ1-5, with 8 bases matching TRBD1. The V gene end was trimmed by 7 bases and the J gene end by 5 bases; junction bases not matched to a gene: 4. The CDR3 sequence is 13 residues long. CDR1 is SNHLY, CDR2 FYNNEI, per germline. The CDR3 DNA is TGTGCCAGCACACGGACAGGGTATCAGCCCCAGCATTTT. Translated: CASTRTGYQPQHF.

The CDR3 loop is CASSKAQGHYGYTF. CDR3 coding DNA: TGTGCCAGCAGCAAAGCGCAGGGGCACTATGGCTACACCTTC. The chain has TRBV21-1 and TRBJ1-2; TRBD1 is the table's D call, not checked against the DNA. TRBV21-1 is flagged as a pseudogene. The CDR3 extends over 14 amino acids.

V gene TRBV5-4 combines with J gene TRBJ1-3, with D possibly being TRBD1 (5 bases). Trimming removed 0 bases from V and 4 bases from J, with 8 bases in between. Germline CDR1 is SGHNT and CDR2 is YYREEE (reference sequence). The CDR3 length is 14 residues. This chain's CDR3 is CASSLEGRGNTIYF. The CDR3 nucleotides are TGTGCCAGCAGCTTGGAGGGGAGGGGAAACACCATATATTTT.

The rearrangement joins TRBV14 to TRBJ2-1, with D perhaps given as TRBD1 or TRBD2 (5 bases each). The CDR3 totals 16 residues. CDR1 is SGHDN and CDR2 is FVKESK in the germline V gene. V dropped 1 base and J dropped 2 bases, with 12 bases sitting between them. This chain's CDR3 is CASSQVGGAAYNEQFF. The CDR3 coding sequence is TGTGCCAGCAGCCAAGTTGGGGGAGCCGCCTACAATGAGCAGTTCTTC.

The chain carries TRBV19 and TRBJ1-2, with a possible D match to TRBD1 (6 bases). CDR3 length: 14 amino acids. Germline CDR1 and CDR2: LNHDA and SQIVND (reference sequence). V gave up 6 bases and J gave up 3 bases, with 14 bases separating them. CDR3 in DNA: TGTGCCAGTAGGAGCCAGGGGAGCGACTATGGCTACACCTTC. It encodes CASRSQGSDYGYTF.

This clone has a single count. CDR3 coding DNA: TGTGCCAGCACCTGGGGGGAAAACTATGGCTACACCTTC. Translation gives CASTWGENYGYTF. The rearrangement links TRBV12-3 or TRBV12-4 to TRBJ1-2; D is possibly TRBD1 (5 bases). V was pared by 7 bases and J by 2 bases, with 11 bases between. This CDR3 is built from 13 residues.

V and J are TRBV6-5 and TRBJ1-1, with 8 bases matching TRBD1. Per germline, CDR1 MNHEY and CDR2 SVGAGI. The CDR3 is made up of 15 amino acids. V dropped 10 bases and J dropped 0; count of bases not matched to a gene: 10. In DNA, the CDR3 is TGTGCCACCGTCCCTCAGGGGGCTCTGAACACTGAAGCTTTCTTT. This gives the protein CATVPQGALNTEAFF.

This clone was recorded only once. The chain is built from TRBV7-9 and TRBJ1-5; D is possibly TRBD1 (5 bases). CDR1 is SEHNR, CDR2 FQNEAQ, per germline (reference sequence). V was trimmed by 5 bases and J by 6 bases, leaving 20 bases between them. This CDR3 contains 16 residues. CDR3 sequence (DNA): TGTGCCAGCAGCCGGACCCAGGGTCCGTATGCTCAGCCCCAGCATTTT. As protein: CASSRTQGPYAQPQHF.

DNA for the CDR3: TGTGCCAGCAGCTTATTGACAGGGAGGGCTTTCTTT. Its protein is CASSLLTGRAFF. This sequence joins TRBV5-4 and TRBJ1-1, with 7 positions matching TRBD1. Germline loops: CDR1 SGHNT, CDR2 YYREEE (reference sequence). This CDR3 contains 12 residues. V was clipped by 2 bases and J by 11 bases; unmatched bases: 6.

The chain couples TRBV11-1 to TRBJ2-5; 8 positions agree with TRBD1. Germline loops: CDR1 SGHAT, CDR2 FQDESV (reference sequence). This CDR3 has 15 amino acids. V gave up 2 bases and J gave up 1 base; unmatched junction bases: 3. This CDR3 reads CASSLHTGGQETQYF. As DNA, the CDR3 is TGTGCCAGCAGCTTACATACAGGGGGCCAAGAGACCCAGTACTTC.

The V and J genes are TRBV5-1 and TRBJ1-6; D gene ambiguous. The germline CDR1 and CDR2 sequences are SGHRS and YFSETQ. The CDR3 consists of 14 residues. V was clipped by 4 bases and J by 2 bases, with 7 bases between them. CDR3 DNA sequence: TGCGCCAGCAGCATCGGGACCTATAATTCACCCCTCCACTTT. This encodes CASSIGTYNSPLHF.

The rearrangement uses TRBV13 and TRBJ2-7; D perhaps matches TRBD2 (7 bases). V was pared by 0 bases and J by 5 bases, with 23 bases between. The CDR3 covers 18 residues. Germline lookup yields CDR1 PRHDT and CDR2 FYEKMQ (reference sequence). In DNA, the CDR3 is TGTGCCAGCAGCTTAGGCCCGACAGGCCTGACTAGCTCGGACGAGCAGTACTTC. Protein: CASSLGPTGLTSSDEQYF.

In this sample, this clone turned up a few times. V gene TRBV7-9 combines with J gene TRBJ1-5; D call uncertain. This CDR3 has 13 residues. The germline V gene has CDR1 SEHNR and CDR2 FQNEAQ (reference sequence). V lost 0 bases, J lost 4 bases, and 4 bases lay in between. CDR3 coding DNA: TGTGCCAGCAGCTTAGCGGAAAATCAGCCCCAGCATTTT. Protein product: CASSLAENQPQHF. The full variable domain, with the rest looked up from reference TRBV7-9 and TRBJ1-5, is DTGVSQNPRHKITKRGQNVTFRCDPISEHNRLYWYRQTLGQGPEFLTYFQNEAQLEKSRLLSDRFSAERPKGSFSTLEIQRTEQGDSAMYLCASSLAENQPQHFGDGTRLSIL.

The rearrangement links TRBV19 to TRBJ1-3; possible D gene TRBD1, 5 bases. The germline V and J ends were trimmed by 6 bases and 2 bases, with 14 bases remaining between them. The CDR3 covers 15 residues. Germline V lookup: CDR1 LNHDA, CDR2 SQIVND (reference sequence). DNA for the CDR3: TGTGCCAGTAGGGGGAGGGGTGTGACTGGAAACACCATATATTTT. Its translation is CASRGRGVTGNTIYF.

The chain uses TRBV7-6 and TRBJ2-2; no definite D call. The germline V gene has CDR1 SGHVS and CDR2 FNYEAQ. V lost 5 bases, J lost 1 base, and 11 bases lay in between. The CDR3 consists of 15 residues. CDR3 loop: CASSQARQNTGELFF. DNA for the CDR3: TGTGCCAGCAGCCAAGCTAGACAGAACACCGGGGAGCTGTTTTTT.